The TCR beta chain described here comes from a study of shared clonotypes between healthy human individuals. CD45RO-negative CD8 cells positively selected for CCR7 made up the naive population, which excluded terminally differentiated effector memory CD45RA+ cells. Each subset's genomic DNA was split evenly across several immunoSEQ plates. TCRdb's copy holds only in-frame clones and misses some; the assay was immunoSEQ multiplex PCR. Of about 2,100,000 clones listed, about 93% are singletons. On this clone: Its target is not known.

General study points: Clonotypes shared by all four donors outscored non-shared clonotypes in generation probability.

CDR1 and CDR2 (germline): SGHTA, FQGNSA. The V end lost 1 base, the J end lost 6 bases, and 9 bases lay between the germline ends. The CDR3 contains 13 residues. The specimen was naive CD8+ T cells from PBMCs. This clonotype originated in a man between 18 and 29 years old in good health. Some clones in this sample may be carry-over from other donors' samples. The J gene is TRBJ1-2, the V gene TRBV7-2; D unclear. The CDR3 sequence: CASSLGGIDGYTF. CDR3 DNA: TGTGCCAGCAGCTTAGGAGGGATCGATGGCTACACCTTC. The whole variable domain, remainder taken from reference TRBV7-2 and TRBJ1-2, is GAGVSQSPSNKVTEKGKDVELRCDPISGHTALYWYRQSLGQGLEFLIYFQGNSAPDKSGLPSDRFSAERTGGSVSTLTIQRTQQEDSAVYLCASSLGGIDGYTFGSGTRLTVV.